This TCR beta chain originates from a study of T cell responses to AZD1222 COVID-19 vaccine (dated by TCRdb to 2020 to 2023). A note on the overall study: A total of 230 to 250 trial participants underwent TCR sequencing, of whom under 220 had received two doses of AZD1222 and some 25 had received two doses of the MenACWY control vaccine. Trial participants were enrolled into age subgroups of 18-55, 56-69 and 70-plus years, which contained around 150, 29 and 61 TCR-sequenced participants, respectively. Beyond this particular receptor, the publication reports: Because no samples from the day 14 peak response were available, repertoires could be characterized only after the peak T cell response. Participants were mostly white British, with more females than males. The authors suggested clonal diversity may have been underestimated. Reportedly, almost half of the unique spike-specific TCRs recognized epitopes lying outside the regions that are mutated in the B.1.351 and B.1.1.7 variants. After two AZD1222 doses, spike-specific TCR breadth and depth were significantly higher than at day 0 and than in MenACWY recipients. The 56-69-year group was small, and its depth increase did not reach significance, likely because of low power. Conclusions about previously exposed vaccinees were limited because only six AZD1222 recipients were SARS-CoV-2 seropositive at baseline. The whole spike protein was spanned by vaccine-associated CD4 TCRs, and dominant responses were seen in regions 160-218 and 743-854.

The label giving this sample's time point can be read as: about 28 days (+/-7) after the second vaccine dose. AZD1222 recipients given second doses at about 4 weeks or at about 12 weeks were pooled, since spike-specific TCR depth and breadth were not found to differ between the two schedules. Vaccinee samples were obtained from the UK trials COV001 and COV002, which included a single-blind randomized controlled phase 2/3 trial of AZD1222 (ChAdOx1 nCoV-19) in healthy adults. For TCRbeta chain sequencing, PBMC samples were collected from trial participants at day 0 and at day 28 after the second dose. The CDR3 holds 13 amino acids from the cysteine to the phenylalanine. Of the read, only the CDR3 DNA is kept; its 39 bases are in frame from base 1. As encoded in the germline V gene, CDR1 is MNHEY while CDR2 is SVGAGI. Trimming removed 5 bases from V and 7 bases from J, leaving 14 bases between the germline ends.

Notes on this clone: No cognate antigen has been identified for it. One base away there is no much larger clone; base qualities are not given.

The CDR3 regions of human TCRbeta chains were analyzed by immunosequencing. Regarding the original processing steps: TCRs in the repertoires were matched against a reference library of SARS-CoV-2-specific TCRs that had been generated with the MIRA antigen-specificity platform. Breadth was defined as the fraction of unique TCRs that were SARS-CoV-2-associated. Depth was defined as the fraction of total T cells that were SARS-CoV-2-associated. Using the MIRA data, each spike-specific TCR was assigned both to the spike region to which the TCR was reactive and to a CD4 or CD8 class. Log10-transformed breadth and depth values were compared by one-way ANOVA with Sidak's multiple comparisons tests. The table was pulled from immuneACCESS by TCRdb, which kept in-frame rearrangements only. Such tables lose some clones; where checked, under half of the loss comes from unresolved V genes, and the rest has no known cause. That table gives V, J and clone size, and the DNA gave D and trimming. In this sample the table shows approximately 150,000 clones, approximately 86% of which occur a single time. The ten biggest clones cover approximately 5.4% of the sample.

The sequence joins TRBV6-5 to TRBJ1-1; TRBD1 could be the D gene, as 6 bases match. This sequence originates from an adult who received the AZD1222 COVID-19 vaccine. Sequencing used peripheral blood, obtained 28 days after the second AZD1222 dose. The CDR3 sequence is CASSQQGAFEAFF. The DNA sequence is TGTGCCAGCAGTCAACAGGGAGCCTTTGAAGCTTTCTTT.